The T cell receptor beta chain under discussion was sequenced for a study of blood T cell repertoires in COVID-19. Study details: The United States, Italy and Spain supplied acute and convalescent COVID-19 samples. In each case, the material was cDNA or gDNA derived from T cells, B-cell-depleted T cells, or PBMCs.

V was trimmed by 2 bases and J by 7 bases, leaving 12 bases between them. Per the germline V gene, CDR1 is MNHEY and CDR2 is SMNVEV (reference sequence). The CDR3 consists of 14 residues. Methods used by the authors: Counts of nucleated cells, estimated from reference gene primer amplification, were obtained. Sequenced by immunoSEQ multiplex PCR; TCRdb stores in-frame clones only, minus some. That table furnishes V, J and clone size, whereas the DNA furnished D and trimming. The profile shows more than 65,000 clones, about 93% of them singletons. The J gene is TRBJ2-1, the V gene TRBV27; maybe TRBD2 (6 bases). The clonotype was recovered from a human donor in a cohort sampled during active COVID-19. Sequences were obtained from peripheral blood. The CDR3: CASSLAGSRNEQFF. The CDR3 DNA is TGTGCCAGCAGTTTAGCGGGGAGTAGGAATGAGCAGTTCTTC.